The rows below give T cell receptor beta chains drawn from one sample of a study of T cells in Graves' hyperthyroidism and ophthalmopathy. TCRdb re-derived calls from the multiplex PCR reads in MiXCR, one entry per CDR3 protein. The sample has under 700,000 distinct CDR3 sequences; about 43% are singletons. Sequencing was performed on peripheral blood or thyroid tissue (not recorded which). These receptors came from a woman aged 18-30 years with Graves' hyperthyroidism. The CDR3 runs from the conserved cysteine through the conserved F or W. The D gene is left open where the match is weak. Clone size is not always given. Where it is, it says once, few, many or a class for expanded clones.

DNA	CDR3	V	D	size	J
TGTGCCAGTAGTGGGGACATCAATCAGCCCCAGCATTTT	CASSGDINQPQHF	TRBV19	NA	many	TRBJ1-5
TGTGCCTCCCTCCCCCGGGCTAGCGTAGAGACCCAGTACTTC	CASLPRASVETQYF	TRBV2	NA	NA	TRBJ2-5
TGTGCCACCAGCAGAGATCTGGCGGGCAATCAGCCCCAGCATTTT	CATSRDLAGNQPQHF	TRBV15	NA	NA	TRBJ1-5
TGTGCCACCAGTGATGCAAATTCACCCCTCCACTTT	CATSDANSPLHF	TRBV24-1	NA	many	TRBJ1-6
TGTGCCACCAGTGAGTCCGGGACAGGGAGAGACGAGCAGTACTTC	CATSESGTGRDEQYF	TRBV24-1	TRBD1	NA	TRBJ2-7
TGCAGCGCCCCAGCAAGAGGGGGGAGACCCGGGGAGCTGTTTTTT	CSAPARGGRPGELFF	TRBV29-1	NA	few	TRBJ2-2
TGTGCCATCAGGCGAAAGTTTTCGGGGAATCATCGCTACACCTTC	CAIRRKFSGNHRYTF	TRBV10-3	NA	NA	TRBJ1-2
TGTGCCAGCAGTGGCAGGAGCTCCTACGAGCAGTACTTC	CASSGRSSYEQYF	TRBV2	NA	many	TRBJ2-7
TGTGCCAGCAGCTTAGTCCAGGGGCAGTACTTC	CASSLVQGQYF	TRBV7-2	NA	NA	TRBJ2-7
TGTGCCAGCAGCCCTTCTGGGTCTAGCTCCTACGAGCAGTACTTC	CASSPSGSSSYEQYF	TRBV14	NA	few	TRBJ2-7
TGTGCTACAGTCACAGGGGTCGGCTACACCTTC	CATVTGVGYTF	TRBV25-1	TRBD1	NA	TRBJ1-2
TGTGCCAGCAGCTTTACTAGCGCCGAGCAGTACTTC	CASSFTSAEQYF	TRBV7-9	TRBD2	few	TRBJ2-7
TGTGCCAGCAGCGTAGACGGAAAAGGAGGCTACACCTTC	CASSVDGKGGYTF	TRBV9	NA	NA	TRBJ1-2
TGTGCCATCAGCCCTGGACAGGCGGGCACCGGGGAGCTGTTTTTT	CAISPGQAGTGELFF	TRBV10-3	TRBD1	many	TRBJ2-2
TGCAGTGCTAGAGAATCGGCCTTCGGGCAGTACTTC	CSARESAFGQYF	TRBV20-1	NA	NA	TRBJ2-7
TGTGCCAGCTACCCAGGGGTCGGGGCCAACGTCCTGACTTTC	CASYPGVGANVLTF	TRBV2	NA	NA	TRBJ2-6
TGTGCCAGCAGTGTAGACAGGGGAAACATTCAGTACTTC	CASSVDRGNIQYF	TRBV25-1	TRBD1	NA	TRBJ2-4
TGTGCCAGCAGTAAGTCCTCAGCGAACACTGAAGCTTTCTTT	CASSKSSANTEAFF	TRBV9	NA	few	TRBJ1-1
TGTGCCAGCAGTGAGTCGGGGTTCTATGGCTACACCTTC	CASSESGFYGYTF	TRBV25-1	NA	NA	TRBJ1-2
TGTGCCAGCAGTCCAAGACAGGGGGTTTCCTACGAGCAGTACTTC	CASSPRQGVSYEQYF	TRBV6-5	TRBD1	few	TRBJ2-7
TGCGCCAGCACCGACAGGGGAGAGACCCAGTACTTC	CASTDRGETQYF	TRBV10-1	TRBD1	NA	TRBJ2-5
TGTGCCACCAGCAGGGGACAGGGGACGGGCTACGAGCAGTACTTC	CATSRGQGTGYEQYF	TRBV15	TRBD1	NA	TRBJ2-7
TGCAGTGCTAGAGGGACTAGCGTAAACTCCTACGAGCAGTACTTC	CSARGTSVNSYEQYF	TRBV20-1	TRBD2	NA	TRBJ2-7
TGTGCCAGCAGGCCTTCGACAGGGGGAGAATATGGCTACACCTTC	CASRPSTGGEYGYTF	TRBV14	TRBD1	many	TRBJ1-2
TGCAGCGTTGGGGGCCGCACTGAAGCTTTCTTT	CSVGGRTEAFF	TRBV29-1	NA	few	TRBJ1-1
TGTGCCAGTAGCCCCCTCATAGGGTCGGCCTACGAGCAGTACTTC	CASSPLIGSAYEQYF	TRBV19	NA	few	TRBJ2-7
TGCGCCAGCAGCCAAGATCCCTTTTACCAGGGTCGCGAGCAGTACTTC	CASSQDPFYQGREQYF	TRBV2	NA	once	TRBJ2-7
TGCAGCGTCGGACTAGCGGGAGCAACCGAGCAGTACTTC	CSVGLAGATEQYF	TRBV29-1	TRBD2	once	TRBJ2-7
TGTGCCAGCAGCCCTTGGGAGGGCTTGGCCGGGGAGCTGTTTTTT	CASSPWEGLAGELFF	TRBV7-8	TRBD2	few	TRBJ2-2
TGTGCCAGCAGCTTAGTGGAGCAGGAGACCCAGTACTTC	CASSLVEQETQYF	TRBV7-9	NA	NA	TRBJ2-5
TGTGCCAGCAGCTTGTGGCAGAACACCGGGGAGCTGTTTTTT	CASSLWQNTGELFF	TRBV7-2	NA	NA	TRBJ2-2
TGTGCCAGCAGTTCCCAGTACGAGCAGTACTTC	CASSSQYEQYF	TRBV12-3/TRBV12-4	NA	NA	TRBJ2-7
TGTGCCAGCAGACCGCAAGGTGTCCCGAATGGCTACACCTTC	CASRPQGVPNGYTF	TRBV25-1	NA	NA	TRBJ1-2
TGTGCCAGCTCCTCCGAGGCATCTCTCTCTGGAAACACCATATATTTT	CASSSEASLSGNTIYF	TRBV2	NA	few	TRBJ1-3
TGTGCCATCAGTCTGGGTTACGACTATGGCTACACCTTC	CAISLGYDYGYTF	TRBV2	NA	NA	TRBJ1-2
TGTGCCAGCAGCTTAGAAATGGGGGATGGCACTGAAGCTTTCTTT	CASSLEMGDGTEAFF	TRBV7-9	NA	few	TRBJ1-1
TGCGCCAGCAGCCAAGTACAAGGGACTCCTAACTTC	CASSQVQGTPNF	TRBV7-3	NA	few	TRBJ2-5
TGCAGTGCTAGAGCTAGCGGGAGGGTTGGGGAGCTGTTTTTT	CSARASGRVGELFF	TRBV20-1	TRBD2	few	TRBJ2-2
TGTGCCAGGGACAGGGGGTTCGTGAACACTGAAGCTTTCTTT	CARDRGFVNTEAFF	TRBV19	TRBD1	NA	TRBJ1-1
TGCAGCGTTGAACTTGGGCGGGGCGGAGGGACTGAAGCTTTCTTT	CSVELGRGGGTEAFF	TRBV29-1	NA	NA	TRBJ1-1
TGTGCCAGTAGTCCCTCGGACAGGGAAGAGACCCAGTACTTC	CASSPSDREETQYF	TRBV19	TRBD1	NA	TRBJ2-5
TGTGCCACCAGCGGGATGGGACAGAACTATGGCTACACCTTC	CATSGMGQNYGYTF	TRBV15	TRBD1	NA	TRBJ1-2
TGCAGCGTTGGAAATGAAGTGAACACTGAAGCTTTCTTT	CSVGNEVNTEAFF	TRBV29-1	NA	few	TRBJ1-1
TGTGCCAGCAGTTACAGGCCGGAGAACACTGAAGCTTTCTTT	CASSYRPENTEAFF	TRBV10-3	NA	NA	TRBJ1-1
TGTGCCATCAGTGAGCAGGGGAGAGGCTACACCTTC	CAISEQGRGYTF	TRBV10-3	NA	NA	TRBJ1-2
TGTGCCAGCACCTCTCGACAGGTCTCCCAAGAGACCCAGTACTTC	CASTSRQVSQETQYF	TRBV2	NA	NA	TRBJ2-5
TGTGCCACCAGCAGAGACGGCGGTCAATCCTACGAGCAGTACTTC	CATSRDGGQSYEQYF	TRBV15	NA	many	TRBJ2-7
TGTGCCAGCTATGACAGGGGTGAGACCCAGTACTTC	CASYDRGETQYF	TRBV7-9	TRBD1	NA	TRBJ2-5
TGTGCCACCAGCAGAACCCGCGGGACAGAACCGGTCGAGCAGTACTTC	CATSRTRGTEPVEQYF	TRBV15	NA	many	TRBJ2-7
TGTGCCAGTAGTATTCCGCGTTGGGAAGCTGGCGGTCTCTATGGCTACACCTTC	CASSIPRWEAGGLYGYTF	TRBV19	NA	NA	TRBJ1-2
TGTGCCAGCAGCTTGAGTCCACCGTCCCAGTACTTC	CASSLSPPSQYF	TRBV7-2	NA	many	TRBJ2-5
TGCAGTGCTAGAGCCTCCCGGGGGGCTAAGAACACTGAAGCTTTCTTT	CSARASRGAKNTEAFF	TRBV20-1	NA	NA	TRBJ1-1
TGTGCCAGCACCCGAGGGATGGGGACCTACGAGCAGTACTTC	CASTRGMGTYEQYF	TRBV12-3/TRBV12-4	NA	few	TRBJ2-7
TGTGCCAGCAGTAGTACTAGCATTCCAGAGACCCAGTACTTC	CASSSTSIPETQYF	TRBV25-1	NA	few	TRBJ2-5
TGTGCCAGCAGTGATTGGCTAGCGGGAGGGCGGTACGAGCAGTACTTC	CASSDWLAGGRYEQYF	TRBV2	TRBD2	many	TRBJ2-7
TGTGCCAGCAGCTTAGACAGGGGTTACACCGGGGAGCTGTTTTTT	CASSLDRGYTGELFF	TRBV29-1	TRBD1	NA	TRBJ2-2
TGTGCCACCAGCAGAGATGTGGGCAGCCAAGAGACCCAGTACTTC	CATSRDVGSQETQYF	TRBV15	NA	many	TRBJ2-5